One T cell receptor beta chain is described in this entry. This CDR3 is also generated by other DNA sequences in the sample. The CDR3 is made up of 16 amino acids. Germline values: CDR1 SGHRS, CDR2 YFSETQ. With V trimmed by 0 bases and J by 1 base, 2 bases remained unmatched. This entry comes from a study of blood T cell repertoires in COVID-19. Study-level background: COVID-19 samples, acute and convalescent, were from the United States, Italy and Spain. The analysed material was cDNA or gDNA that came from T cells, B-cell-depleted T cells, or PBMCs.

How the authors handled the data: By means of reference gene primer amplification, nucleated cell counts were estimated. Assay: immunoSEQ multiplex PCR; the TCRdb copy retains only in-frame clones and omits some. V and J calls and clone size are given by that table; D and trimming were obtained from the DNA. This table has about 230,000 clones, roughly 80% appearing once. Sequencing was performed on peripheral blood. The TCR originated in a woman over 75 with acute or convalescent COVID-19. The chain joins TRBV5-1 to TRBJ2-5; 11 bases map to TRBD1. The CDR3 nucleotides are TGCGCCAGCAGCTTGGCTGGGACAGGGGGCCAAGAGACCCAGTACTTC. Its protein product is CASSLAGTGGQETQYF.